This TCR beta chain comes out of a study of molecular identifiers for immune sequencing clone quantification. Study summary: Replicates partitioned RNA from approximately 20,000 or 98,000 naive CD8 cells into five parts, sequencing four.

Notes on this clonotype: Its antigen is undetermined. A much larger clonotype is one base distant, so this may be a read error.

Study outcomes and limitations: Identical barcode-sharing TCR molecules could lead to underestimated sizes for highly expanded clones.

Germline V lookup: CDR1 SGHTA, CDR2 FQGNSA. Trimming pared 5 bases from V and 4 bases from J, leaving 23 bases between. There are 17 residues in the CDR3. CD8+CD4-CCR7+CD45RA+ cells were sorted as naive CD8 T cells. TCRdb fed the PCR reads into MiXCR, producing one record per CDR3 protein. The sample holds tens of thousands of distinct CDR3 sequences, 20% to 25% seen once. The sample consisted of naive CD8+ T cells from blood, with Jurkat cell RNA spiked in. Subset denoted: FACS-sorted CD8+CD4-CCR7+CD45RA+ naive T cells. V usage is TRBV7-2 and J usage is TRBJ1-2; TRBD1 might be the D (6 bases). This receptor was obtained from a human donor in good health. Some libraries in this study had Jurkat cell RNA spiked in. CDR3 protein: CASSPQGSHTMGYGYTF. CDR3 DNA sequence: TGTGCCAGCAGCCCACAGGGTTCCCACACGATGGGCTATGGCTACACCTTC.